This is a list of T cell receptor beta chains from one sample in a study of T cell responses to AZD1222 COVID-19 vaccine. Clones were sequenced by immunoSEQ multiplex PCR, and TCRdb holds only the in-frame ones, with some missing. The sample yields around 90,000 clones, approximately 90% seen once. The sample was peripheral blood, taken on day 0 of MenACWY control vaccination. The receptors stem from an adult in good health. The CDR3 runs from the conserved cysteine through the conserved F or W. The D gene is left open where the match is weak.

D gene	V gene	J gene	CDR3 protein	CDR3 DNA
TRBD1	TRBV28	TRBJ1-5	CASSPTTGRRNQPQHF	TGTGCCAGCAGTCCCACGACAGGGAGGCGGAATCAGCCCCAGCATTTT
.	TRBV28	TRBJ1-2	CASSLGRVGGYTF	TGTGCCAGCAGTTTAGGGCGGGTTGGGGGCTACACCTTC
.	TRBV5-6	TRBJ1-5	CASSLGPDQPQHF	TGTGCCAGCAGCTTGGGGCCAGATCAGCCCCAGCATTTT
.	TRBV27	TRBJ2-7	CASSLTPSYEQYF	TGTGCCAGCAGCCTAACACCATCCTACGAGCAGTACTTC
TRBD1	TRBV2	TRBJ1-1	CASSSQGANTEAFF	TGTGCCAGCAGTTCACAGGGGGCGAACACTGAAGCTTTCTTT
TRBD1	TRBV19	TRBJ2-5	CASSTGDRQETQYF	TGTGCCAGTAGTACAGGGGACAGACAAGAGACCCAGTACTTC
TRBD1	TRBV5-1	TRBJ2-7	CASSSTFDRASGAYEQYF	TGCGCCAGCAGTTCAACTTTCGACAGGGCAAGTGGGGCCTACGAGCAGTACTTC
TRBD2	TRBV5-1	TRBJ2-1	CASSLGTSAYNEQFF	TGCGCCAGCAGCTTGGGGACTAGCGCGTACAATGAGCAGTTCTTC
TRBD1	TRBV19	TRBJ1-5	CATGTGLNQPQHF	TGTGCCACCGGGACAGGACTCAATCAGCCCCAGCATTTT
.	TRBV5-1	TRBJ2-1	CASSLEQWSSYNEQFF	TGCGCCAGCAGCTTGGAACAGTGGAGCTCCTACAATGAGCAGTTCTTC
TRBD2	TRBV29-1	TRBJ2-1	CSVVAGGPVDEQFF	TGCAGCGTTGTAGCGGGAGGGCCAGTTGATGAGCAGTTCTTC